This T cell receptor beta chain was retrieved from a study of vaccination and CD4 T cells after COVID-19. Looking at the study overall: Control cultures used a CEFX viral epitope pool, an HIV-1 Nef peptide pool, or no peptide. Overall study results and limits: Within the convalescent patients, spike mono-reactivity was found in 304 of 307 vaccine-specific clones.

Germline CDR1 reads SGHTA; CDR2 reads FQGNSA. This CDR3 spans 15 amino acids. V lost 3 bases to trimming and J lost 2 bases; unmatched junction nucleotides: 6. Cultured CD4+ T cell DNA underwent sequencing with the Oncomine TCR Beta short-read assay. TCRdb fed the PCR reads into MiXCR, producing one record per CDR3 protein. Of approximately 13,000 distinct CDR3 sequences in the sample, 51% were seen once. With respect to this clonotype: What it binds is not known.

Noted treatment: approximately nine-day PBMC culture with coronavirus spike peptide pools or control peptides (ViraFEST assay). ViraFEST used peptide pools to expand antigen-specific T cells, then sequenced TCRs. This chain links TRBV7-2 with TRBJ2-5, with 7 bases aligning to TRBD2. The sample taken for sequencing was CD4+ T cells from blood, cultured in vitro. The TCR comes from a human donor who had recovered from COVID-19. The CDR3 DNA follows: TGTGCCAGCAGCTTGGGAGGGCGGCTGCAAGAGACCCAGTACTTC. This sequence encodes CASSLGGRLQETQYF.